Following are 30 T cell receptor beta chains from one sample sequenced in a study of blood T cells in healthy people across ages. A J-beta primer mix and a sample-barcoded 5' primer were used in a second PCR of roughly 7 to 12 cycles. TCRdb passed the 5' RACE reads through MiXCR, listing each CDR3 protein once. Among about 1.1 million distinct CDR3 sequences listed, less than 45% were seen once. Sample: blood. These receptor sequences come from a man in his late teens or twenties in good health.

This clonotype was recorded only once. This chain links TRBV6-1 with TRBJ1-2; D is unresolved. The germline V and J ends were trimmed by 0 bases and 4 bases, with 18 bases remaining between them. CDR3 length: 17 residues. CDR1 is MNHNS, CDR2 SASEGT, per germline. CDR3 coding DNA: TGTGCCAGCAGTGAAGCGCGGGCCTCCCAACTAGGCTATGGCTACACCTTC. Its protein is CASSEARASQLGYGYTF.

This chain connects TRBV11-2 to TRBJ1-1; D possibly corresponds to TRBD1 (5 bases). Trimming left V 0 bases short and J 10 bases short, with 18 bases between. The CDR3 is 15 amino acids. Germline CDR1 reads SGHAT; CDR2 reads FQNNGV. The CDR3 DNA sequence: TGTGCCAGCAGCTTAGATAACTGGGCAGGGCAGGGAGCTTTCTTT. Translated: CASSLDNWAGQGAFF. Supplemented by reference TRBV11-2 and TRBJ1-1, the full variable domain reads EAGVAQSPRYKIIEKRQSVAFWCNPISGHATLYWYQQILGQGPKLLIQFQNNGVVDDSQLPKDRFSAERLKGVDSTLKIQPAKLEDSAVYLCASSLDNWAGQGAFFGQGTRLTVV.

This clonotype has a handful of counts. V usage is TRBV4-3 and J usage is TRBJ2-1; 7 positions match TRBD1. Trimming took 3 bases from V and 12 from J; bases not matched to a gene: 14. The CDR3 covers 15 residues. Germline CDR1 reads LGHNA; CDR2 reads YSLEER. CDR3 sequence reads: CASSHRQGITCGQFF. CDR3 nucleotides: TGCGCCAGCAGCCACCGACAGGGAATTACGTGTGGGCAGTTCTTC.

Turning to this clonotype: A much larger clone is a single base away; this may be a read error. The CDR3 DNA sequence: TGTGCCAGCTCACCACCCGGCCCTAGCTATGGCTACACCTTC. Translated, it gives CASSPPGPSYGYTF. The V gene is TRBV18, the J gene TRBJ1-2; D is unclear. This CDR3 region has 14 residues. CDR1 is KGHSH and CDR2 is LQKENI in the germline V gene. The V and J ends lost 0 bases and 4 bases respectively, with 9 bases between them.

This clonotype has only one observation. The chain has TRBV6-1 and TRBJ1-5, with TRBD1 matching 7 bases. With 6 bases clipped from V and 3 bases from J, the junction kept 5 bases outside the gene matches. The CDR3 contains 14 residues. The germline CDR1 and CDR2 sequences are MNHNS and SASEGT. The CDR3 here is CASREQGHNQPQHF. The DNA of the CDR3 is TGTGCCAGCAGGGAACAGGGGCACAATCAGCCCCAGCATTTT.

The V gene is TRBV5-1, the J gene TRBJ1-1; D perhaps matches TRBD1 (6 bases). Germline V CDR1 and CDR2: SGHRS, YFSETQ. Trimming removed 5 bases at V and 4 bases at J, with 12 bases between. The CDR3 spans 13 residues. For the CDR3, the DNA is TGCGCCAGCAGGGAGGGGGTTAGCACTGAAGCTTTCTTT. It codes for CASREGVSTEAFF.

This clonotype turned up a few times. The chain combines TRBV11-3 with TRBJ2-3, with 9 bases lining up with TRBD2. Germline trimming cut 8 bases from V and 0 bases from J; bases unmatched to any gene: 9. The CDR3 contains 16 residues. From germline, CDR1 is SGHNT and CDR2 YENEEA. As DNA, the CDR3 is TGTGCCAGCTCGGTAGGCGGGGGGGGTAGCACAGATACGCAGTATTTT. It translates to CASSVGGGGSTDTQYF.

The chain joins TRBV7-9 to TRBJ2-4; no reliable D call. The V and J ends lost 4 bases and 0 bases respectively, with 13 bases between them. CDR1 and CDR2 from the germline V gene are SEHNR and FQNEAQ (reference sequence). The CDR3 covers 16 residues. Written as DNA, the CDR3 is TGTGCCAGCAGCTCCCGCGAATCTCTAGCCAAAAACATTCAGTACTTC. This codes for CASSSRESLAKNIQYF.

The gene calls are TRBV6-6 and TRBJ1-2; 9 bases match TRBD1. V lost 2 bases and J lost 5; bases outside the gene matches: 6. Per germline, CDR1 MNHNY and CDR2 SVGAGI (reference sequence). The CDR3 consists of 15 residues. CDR3 amino acids: CASSYGTGHSYGYTF. The CDR3 nucleotides are TGTGCCAGCAGTTACGGGACAGGGCATTCATATGGCTACACCTTC.

Turning to this clonotype: Relative to the germline gene, one junction end is altered; a read error may explain this. The V and J genes are TRBV4-3 and TRBJ1-2; unclear D gene. Germline CDR1 and CDR2: LGHNA and YSLEER. This CDR3 region has 15 residues. CDR3 coding DNA: TGCGCCAGCAGCCAAGATCCAATGCCCATCCATGGCTATACCTTC. Translating gives CASSQDPMPIHGYTF.

This clonotype was recorded many times. V is TRBV6-4 and J is TRBJ2-1; TRBD2 matches at 9 bases. Trimming cost V 3 bases and J 7 bases; bases outside gene matches: 4. The CDR3 extends over 14 amino acids. Per the germline V gene, CDR1 is MRHNA and CDR2 is SNTAGT. CDR3 nucleotides: TGTGCCAGCAGTGAAGGCGCGGGGGGGAATGAGCAGTTCTTC. It codes for CASSEGAGGNEQFF.

This clonotype was observed a handful of times. V usage is TRBV20-1 and J usage is TRBJ2-1; weak D call: TRBD2 (6 bases). V was shortened by 0 bases and J by 3 bases, with 12 bases between the two germline ends. CDR1 is DFQATT and CDR2 is SNEGSKA in the germline V gene (reference sequence). CDR3 length: 15 amino acids. This CDR3 reads CSARDPPGVYNEQFF. In DNA, the CDR3 is TGCAGTGCTAGAGATCCCCCGGGGGTCTACAATGAGCAGTTCTTC.

This clonotype was seen a few times. The chain couples TRBV27 to TRBJ1-6; 7 bases match TRBD1. The germline V gene encodes CDR1 MNHEY and CDR2 SMNVEV (reference sequence). This CDR3 is built from 14 residues. The J segment lost 9 bases and the V segment lost 1 base, leaving 3 bases of the junction unmatched. CDR3 amino acids: CASSLLGGGSPLHF. The CDR3 nucleotides read TGTGCCAGCAGTTTATTAGGGGGCGGTTCACCCCTCCACTTT.

This chain connects TRBV20-1 to TRBJ1-3, with D unclear. The CDR3 has 14 amino acids. V was cut by 1 base and J by 0 bases, with 7 bases left in between. Germline CDR1 DFQATT, CDR2 SNEGSKA (reference sequence). Here the CDR3 DNA reads TGCAGTGCTAGAGGGGCCAACTCTGGAAACACCATATATTTT. It translates to CSARGANSGNTIYF.

This clonotype has a single count. V gene TRBV29-1 combines with J gene TRBJ2-1; no reliable D call. V was clipped by 4 bases and J by 6 bases, with 13 bases between them. Germline lookup yields CDR1 SQVTM and CDR2 ANQGSEA. This CDR3 spans 13 amino acids. As DNA, the CDR3 is TGCAGCGTTGTTCGAGACCCATCCAATGAGCAGTTCTTC. Encoded protein: CSVVRDPSNEQFF.

This clonotype was recorded many times. This chain uses TRBV5-1 with TRBJ2-3, with D perhaps matching TRBD1 (6 bases). V lost 0 bases to trimming and J lost 0 bases, with 11 bases between them. Germline CDR1 and CDR2: SGHRS and YFSETQ. The CDR3 has 16 amino acids. The CDR3 spells CASSLDRASSTDTQYF. As DNA, the CDR3 is TGCGCCAGCAGCTTGGACAGGGCCTCTAGCACAGATACGCAGTATTTT.

The chain couples TRBV7-9 to TRBJ1-5, with TRBD1 matching 7 bases. The CDR3 is 15 residues long. J gave up 7 bases and V 5 bases, and 11 bases lay outside the gene matches. Germline V gene sequence: CDR1 SEHNR, CDR2 FQNEAQ (reference sequence). The CDR3 nucleotides are TGTGCCAGCAGCCAAACAGGGGATGAGGGACAGCCCCAGCATTTT. It encodes CASSQTGDEGQPQHF.

This clonotype has more than one count but fewer than ten. V and J are TRBV15 and TRBJ2-3; D is uncertain. V shed 1 base and J shed 6 bases, with 8 bases lying between them. There are 13 residues in the CDR3. Germline assignment: CDR1 LNHNV and CDR2 YYDKDF (reference sequence). CDR3 sequence: CATSRGPWDTQYF. CDR3 DNA: TGTGCCACCAGCAGAGGACCATGGGATACGCAGTATTTT.

The chain combines TRBV27 with TRBJ2-5; 11 bases line up with TRBD2. CDR1 is MNHEY and CDR2 is SMNVEV in the germline V gene (reference sequence). The CDR3 sequence is 15 residues long. The V segment lost 4 bases and the J segment 6 bases; nucleotides outside the gene matches: 7. The CDR3 sequence: CASSSLLAGEQTQYF. Written as DNA, the CDR3 is TGTGCCAGCAGTTCCCTACTAGCGGGGGAACAGACCCAGTACTTC.

V is TRBV7-2 and J is TRBJ2-1, with D possibly TRBD1 on 5 matching bases. CDR1 SGHTA and CDR2 FQGNSA come from the germline V gene. The CDR3 sequence is 16 residues long. V lost 1 base and J 6 bases, leaving 16 bases between the germline ends. CDR3 nucleotide sequence: TGTGCCAGCAGCTTAGATGGGGCCTCTTGGGCCAATGAGCAGTTCTTC. Translation gives CASSLDGASWANEQFF.

This clonotype was counted between two and nine times. The CDR3 nucleotides are TGTGCCAGCAGTGCGTGGGTGGGGATCAATCAGCCCCAGCATTTT. Its translation is CASSAWVGINQPQHF. The chain links TRBV28 to TRBJ1-5; D remains ambiguous. Germline V gene sequence: CDR1 MDHEN, CDR2 SYDVKM. The CDR3 length is 15 residues. V lost 5 bases, J lost 3 bases, and 14 bases lay in between.

The chain couples TRBV6-5 to TRBJ2-1, with 7 bases matching TRBD1. The CDR3 sequence is 15 residues long. Germline V lookup: CDR1 MNHEY, CDR2 SVGAGI. With 6 bases clipped from V and 7 bases from J, the junction kept 12 bases outside the gene matches. The CDR3 DNA is TGTGCCAGCAGGGGATTCATACAGGGGACGAATGAGCAGTTCTTC. Translated, it gives CASRGFIQGTNEQFF.

This clonotype was counted only a few times. V usage is TRBV5-1 and J usage is TRBJ1-5, with TRBD1 matching over 8 bases. This CDR3 spans 16 amino acids. Germline CDR1 SGHRS, CDR2 YFSETQ. With 0 bases clipped from V and 5 bases from J, the junction kept 7 bases outside the gene matches. The CDR3 bases are TGCGCCAGCAGCTTGGGAGGGACAGGACCCCATCAGCCCCAGCATTTT. It specifies CASSLGGTGPHQPQHF.

V usage is TRBV29-1 and J usage is TRBJ2-5; 8 nucleotides match TRBD2. Germline lookup yields CDR1 SQVTM and CDR2 ANQGSEA. V lost 6 bases to trimming and J lost 3 bases; unmatched junction nucleotides: 6. The CDR3 length is 13 residues. The CDR3 DNA follows: TGCAGCGTCCACAGCGGGGGAAAAGAGACCCAGTACTTC. It codes for CSVHSGGKETQYF.

In its sample, this clonotype was seen a few times. The V call is TRBV5-1, the J call TRBJ2-3, with 7 positions matching TRBD1. V lost 1 base and J lost 2; bases outside the gene matches: 16. This CDR3 has 19 residues. Germline V lookup: CDR1 SGHRS, CDR2 YFSETQ. The CDR3 DNA reads as TGCGCCAGCAGCTTGAACAGGGGAACAACGCCACTTAACACAGATACGCAGTATTTT. This gives the protein CASSLNRGTTPLNTDTQYF.

Worth noting for this clonotype: An end of the junction differs from the germline gene, which may be a read error. The rearrangement links TRBV15 to TRBJ1-2, with no clear D. The length of the CDR3 is 12 residues. The germline CDR1 and CDR2 sequences are LNHNV and YYDKDF (reference sequence). Here the CDR3 reads CATNRDQYGYTF. The CDR3, as DNA: TGTGCCACCAACAGAGACCAGTATGGCTACACCTTC. The full variable domain, its missing parts supplied by reference TRBV15 and TRBJ1-2, is DAMVIQNPRYQVTQFGKPVTLSCSQTLNHNVMYWYQQKSSQAPKLLFHYYDKDFNNEADTPDNFQSRRPNTSFCFLDIRSPGLGDTAMYLCATNRDQYGYTFGSGTRLTVV.

This chain links TRBV6-2 or TRBV6-3 with TRBJ1-2; 8 bases map to TRBD1. Looked up from germline, CDR1 is MNHEY and CDR2 is SVGEGT. The CDR3 has 13 amino acids. The V gene end was trimmed by 2 bases and the J gene end by 12 bases; junction bases not matched to a gene: 8. Here the CDR3 DNA reads TGTGCCAGCAGTTACGGGACAGGAGACGGCCACACCTTC. This gives the protein CASSYGTGDGHTF.

The chain joins TRBV7-2 to TRBJ2-1, with unresolved D. CDR1 and CDR2 from the germline V gene are SGHTA and FQGNSA. The ends were cut back, 5 bases at V and 8 bases at J, with 13 bases in the middle. The CDR3 contains 13 residues. CDR3 bases: TGTGCCAGCAGCCCAGCCCGTTGGGATGAGCAGTTCTTC. It translates to CASSPARWDEQFF.

This sequence joins TRBV9 and TRBJ2-4; D is uncertain. Trimming left V 0 bases short and J 9 bases short, with 13 bases between. In germline, CDR1 is SGDLS, CDR2 YYNGEE. The CDR3 length is 14 residues. CDR3 sequence reads: CASSVGARVSIQYF. CDR3 in DNA: TGTGCCAGCAGCGTAGGGGCGCGTGTAAGCATTCAGTACTTC. Based on the CDR3 plus reference TRBV9 and TRBJ2-4, the full variable domain is DSGVTQTPKHLITATGQRVTLRCSPRSGDLSVYWYQQSLDQGLQFLIQYYNGEERAKGNILERFSAQQFPDLHSELNLSSLELGDSALYFCASSVGARVSIQYFGAGTRLSVL.

This chain connects TRBV6-1 to TRBJ2-1, with D uncertain. With 8 bases removed from V and 7 bases from J, the gap between germline ends came to 15 bases. The CDR3 runs 13 residues. Germline V gene data show CDR1 as MNHNS and CDR2 as SASEGT. The CDR3 here is CASLGLIGNEQFF. The CDR3 nucleotides read TGTGCCAGCTTAGGGTTGATTGGGAATGAGCAGTTCTTC.